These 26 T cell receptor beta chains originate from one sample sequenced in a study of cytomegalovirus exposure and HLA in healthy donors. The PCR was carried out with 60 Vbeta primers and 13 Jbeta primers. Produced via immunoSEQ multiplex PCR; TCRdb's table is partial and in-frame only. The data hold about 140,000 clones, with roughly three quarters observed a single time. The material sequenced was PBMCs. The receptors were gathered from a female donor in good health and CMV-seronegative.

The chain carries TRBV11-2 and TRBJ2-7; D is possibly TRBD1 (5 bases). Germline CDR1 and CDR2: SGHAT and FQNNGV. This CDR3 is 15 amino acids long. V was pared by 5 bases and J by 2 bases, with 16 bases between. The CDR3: CASSPLGDRAYEQYF. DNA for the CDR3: TGTGCCAGCAGCCCCTTAGGGGATCGGGCCTACGAGCAGTACTTC. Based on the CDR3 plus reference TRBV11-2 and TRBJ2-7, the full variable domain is EAGVAQSPRYKIIEKRQSVAFWCNPISGHATLYWYQQILGQGPKLLIQFQNNGVVDDSQLPKDRFSAERLKGVDSTLKIQPAKLEDSAVYLCASSPLGDRAYEQYFGPGTRLTVT.

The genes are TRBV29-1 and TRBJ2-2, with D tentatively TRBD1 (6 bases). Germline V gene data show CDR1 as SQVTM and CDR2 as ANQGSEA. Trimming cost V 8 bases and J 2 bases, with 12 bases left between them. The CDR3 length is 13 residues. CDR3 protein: CSMTGSNTGELFF. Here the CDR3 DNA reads TGCAGCATGACAGGATCCAACACCGGGGAGCTGTTTTTT.

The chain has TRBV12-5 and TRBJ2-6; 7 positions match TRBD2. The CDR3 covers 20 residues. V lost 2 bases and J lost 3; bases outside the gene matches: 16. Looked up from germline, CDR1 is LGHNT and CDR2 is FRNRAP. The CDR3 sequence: CASGLFPGLGGLVGANVLTF. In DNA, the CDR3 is TGTGCTAGTGGTTTGTTCCCGGGGCTGGGAGGGTTGGTTGGGGCCAACGTCCTGACTTTC. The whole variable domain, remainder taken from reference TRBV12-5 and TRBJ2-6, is DARVTQTPRHKVTEMGQEVTMRCQPILGHNTVFWYRQTMMQGLELLAYFRNRAPLDDSGMPKDRFSAEMPDATLATLKIQPSEPRDSAVYFCASGLFPGLGGLVGANVLTFGAGSRLTVL.

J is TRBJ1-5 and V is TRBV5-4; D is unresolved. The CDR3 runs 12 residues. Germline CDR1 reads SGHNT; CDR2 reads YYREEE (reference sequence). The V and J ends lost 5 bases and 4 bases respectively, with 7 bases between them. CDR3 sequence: CASSGPNQPQHF. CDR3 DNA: TGTGCCAGCAGTGGCCCGAATCAGCCCCAGCATTTT. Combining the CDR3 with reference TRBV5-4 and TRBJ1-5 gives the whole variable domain ETGVTQSPTHLIKTRGQQVTLRCSSQSGHNTVSWYQQALGQGPQFIFQYYREEENGRGNFPPRFSGLQFPNYSSELNVNALELDDSALYLCASSGPNQPQHFGDGTRLSIL.

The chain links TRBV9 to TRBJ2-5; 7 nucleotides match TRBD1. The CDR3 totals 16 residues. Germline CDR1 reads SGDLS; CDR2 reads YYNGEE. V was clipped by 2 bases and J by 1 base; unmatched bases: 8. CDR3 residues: CASSVPRDSGQETQYF. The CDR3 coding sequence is TGTGCCAGCAGCGTCCCCCGGGACAGCGGCCAAGAGACCCAGTACTTC.

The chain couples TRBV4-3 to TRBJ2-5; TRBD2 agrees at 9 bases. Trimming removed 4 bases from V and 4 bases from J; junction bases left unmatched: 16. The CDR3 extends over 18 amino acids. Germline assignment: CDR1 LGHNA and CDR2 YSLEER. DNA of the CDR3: TGCGCCAGCAGCCCGGTAGGCGGGAGGGAGAGTATAGTAGAGACCCAGTACTTC. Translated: CASSPVGGRESIVETQYF.

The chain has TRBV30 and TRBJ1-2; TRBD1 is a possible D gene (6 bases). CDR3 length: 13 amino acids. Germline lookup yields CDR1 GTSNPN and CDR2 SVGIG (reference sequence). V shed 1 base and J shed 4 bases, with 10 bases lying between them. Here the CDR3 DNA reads TGTGCCTGGAGTGGGGACAATTTCTATGGCTACACCTTC. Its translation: CAWSGDNFYGYTF.

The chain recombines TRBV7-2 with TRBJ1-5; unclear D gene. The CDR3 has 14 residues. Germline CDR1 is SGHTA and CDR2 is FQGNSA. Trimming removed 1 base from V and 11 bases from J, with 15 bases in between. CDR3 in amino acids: CASSLEPGWVAQHF. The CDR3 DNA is TGTGCCAGCAGCTTAGAGCCGGGATGGGTGGCCCAGCATTTT.

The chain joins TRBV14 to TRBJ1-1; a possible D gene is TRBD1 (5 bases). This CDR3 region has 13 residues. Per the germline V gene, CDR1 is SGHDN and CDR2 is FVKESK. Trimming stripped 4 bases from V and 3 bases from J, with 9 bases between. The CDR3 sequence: CASSRDFDTEAFF. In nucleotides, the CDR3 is TGTGCCAGCAGCCGGGACTTCGACACTGAAGCTTTCTTT.

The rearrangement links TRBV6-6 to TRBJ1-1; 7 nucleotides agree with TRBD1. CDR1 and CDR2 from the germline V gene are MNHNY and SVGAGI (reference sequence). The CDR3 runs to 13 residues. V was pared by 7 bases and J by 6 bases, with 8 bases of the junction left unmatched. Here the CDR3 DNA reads TGTGCCAGCACCCTAGGGGACAGCCCTGAAGCTTTCTTT. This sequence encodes CASTLGDSPEAFF.

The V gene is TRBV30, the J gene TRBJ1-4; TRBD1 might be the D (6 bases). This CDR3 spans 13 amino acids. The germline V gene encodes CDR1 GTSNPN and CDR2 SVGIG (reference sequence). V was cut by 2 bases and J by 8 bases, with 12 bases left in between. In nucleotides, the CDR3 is TGTGCCTGGAGTTCAGGGGTAGAAGAAAAACTGTTTTTT. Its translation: CAWSSGVEEKLFF.

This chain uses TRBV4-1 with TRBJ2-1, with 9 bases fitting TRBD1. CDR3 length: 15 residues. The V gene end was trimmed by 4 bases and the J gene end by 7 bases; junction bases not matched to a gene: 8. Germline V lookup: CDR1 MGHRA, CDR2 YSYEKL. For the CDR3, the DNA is TGCGCCAGCAGCCCGATCGGGACAGGGAGTAATGAGCAGTTCTTC. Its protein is CASSPIGTGSNEQFF.

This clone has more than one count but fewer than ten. CDR3 protein: CASSPRGEDAAFF. CDR3 in DNA: TGTGCCAGCAGCCCCCGGGGGGAGGACGCAGCTTTCTTT. The rearrangement uses TRBV9 and TRBJ1-1, with a weak D call TRBD1 (5 bases). Looked up from germline, CDR1 is SGDLS and CDR2 is YYNGEE. The CDR3 runs 13 residues. The V gene lost 4 bases and the J gene lost 10 bases, with 17 bases spanning the gap.

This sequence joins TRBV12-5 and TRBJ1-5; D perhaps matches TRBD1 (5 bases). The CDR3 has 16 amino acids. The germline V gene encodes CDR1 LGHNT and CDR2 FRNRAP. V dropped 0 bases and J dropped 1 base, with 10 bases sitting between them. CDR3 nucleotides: TGTGCTAGTGGTTTGGTACTGGGGCTAAGCAATCAGCCCCAGCATTTT. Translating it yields CASGLVLGLSNQPQHF. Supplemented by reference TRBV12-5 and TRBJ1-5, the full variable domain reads DARVTQTPRHKVTEMGQEVTMRCQPILGHNTVFWYRQTMMQGLELLAYFRNRAPLDDSGMPKDRFSAEMPDATLATLKIQPSEPRDSAVYFCASGLVLGLSNQPQHFGDGTRLSIL.

Here the CDR3 DNA reads TGTGCCAGCAGCGGGCGGGGGGGCGCGAGTGGCTACACCTTC. It specifies CASSGRGGASGYTF. This sequence joins TRBV6-5 and TRBJ1-2, with a possible D match to TRBD1 (6 bases). V dropped 6 bases and J dropped 7 bases, with 18 bases sitting between them. The CDR3 spans 14 residues. The germline gives CDR1 MNHEY, CDR2 SVGAGI.

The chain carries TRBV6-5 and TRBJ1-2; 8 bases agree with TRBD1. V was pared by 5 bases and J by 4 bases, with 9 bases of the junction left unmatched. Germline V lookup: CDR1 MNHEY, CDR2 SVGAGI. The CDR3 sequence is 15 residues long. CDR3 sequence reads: CASSRQPGTGYGYTF. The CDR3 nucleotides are TGTGCCAGCAGTCGACAGCCGGGGACAGGCTATGGCTACACCTTC.

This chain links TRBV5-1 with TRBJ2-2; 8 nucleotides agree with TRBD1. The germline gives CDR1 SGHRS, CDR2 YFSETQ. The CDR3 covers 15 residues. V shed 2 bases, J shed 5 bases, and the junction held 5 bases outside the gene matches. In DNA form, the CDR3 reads TGCGCCAGCAGCTTAAACAGGGGGAGGACCGGGGAGCTGTTTTTT. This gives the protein CASSLNRGRTGELFF.

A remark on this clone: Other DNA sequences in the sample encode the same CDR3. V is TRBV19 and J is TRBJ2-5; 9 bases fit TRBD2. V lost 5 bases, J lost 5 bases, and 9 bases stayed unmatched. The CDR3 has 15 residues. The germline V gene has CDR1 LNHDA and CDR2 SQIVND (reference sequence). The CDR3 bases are TGTGCCAGTAGTTGGAGTAGCGGGAGAGCGGAGACCCAGTACTTC. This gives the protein CASSWSSGRAETQYF.

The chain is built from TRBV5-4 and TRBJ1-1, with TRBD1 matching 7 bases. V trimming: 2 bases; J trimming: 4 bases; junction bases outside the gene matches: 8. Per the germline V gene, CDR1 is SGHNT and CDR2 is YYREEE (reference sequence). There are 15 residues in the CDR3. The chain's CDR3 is CASSLWGQGVTEAFF. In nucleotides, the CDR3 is TGTGCCAGCAGCTTATGGGGCCAGGGGGTCACTGAAGCTTTCTTT.

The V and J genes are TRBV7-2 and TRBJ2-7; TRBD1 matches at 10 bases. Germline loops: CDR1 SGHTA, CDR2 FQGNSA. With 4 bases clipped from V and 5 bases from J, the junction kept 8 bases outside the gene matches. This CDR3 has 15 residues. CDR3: CASSSAGTGADEQYF. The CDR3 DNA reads TGTGCCAGCAGCTCGGCCGGGACAGGGGCTGACGAGCAGTACTTC.

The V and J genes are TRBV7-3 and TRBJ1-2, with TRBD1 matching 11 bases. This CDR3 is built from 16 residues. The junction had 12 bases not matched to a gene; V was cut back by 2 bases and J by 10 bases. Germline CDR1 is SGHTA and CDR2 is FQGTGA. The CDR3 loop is CASSLVDRGPKGLYTF. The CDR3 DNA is TGTGCCAGCAGCTTAGTGGACAGGGGGCCAAAGGGCCTCTACACCTTC.

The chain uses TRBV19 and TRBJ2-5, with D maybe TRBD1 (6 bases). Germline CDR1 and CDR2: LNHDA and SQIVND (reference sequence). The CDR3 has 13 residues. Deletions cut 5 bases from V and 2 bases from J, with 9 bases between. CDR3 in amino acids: CASSHGQQETQYF. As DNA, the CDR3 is TGTGCCAGTAGTCACGGACAGCAAGAGACCCAGTACTTC. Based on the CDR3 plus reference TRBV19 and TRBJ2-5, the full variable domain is DGGITQSPKYLFRKEGQNVTLSCEQNLNHDAMYWYRQDPGQGLRLIYYSQIVNDFQKGDIAEGYSVSREKKESFPLTVTSAQKNPTAFYLCASSHGQQETQYFGPGTRLLVL.

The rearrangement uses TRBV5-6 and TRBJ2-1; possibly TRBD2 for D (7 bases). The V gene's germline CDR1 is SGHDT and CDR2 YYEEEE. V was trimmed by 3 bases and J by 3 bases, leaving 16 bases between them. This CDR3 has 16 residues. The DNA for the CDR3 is TGTGCCAGCAGCTGGACTAGAGGGGGTCTCTACAATGAGCAGTTCTTC. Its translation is CASSWTRGGLYNEQFF.

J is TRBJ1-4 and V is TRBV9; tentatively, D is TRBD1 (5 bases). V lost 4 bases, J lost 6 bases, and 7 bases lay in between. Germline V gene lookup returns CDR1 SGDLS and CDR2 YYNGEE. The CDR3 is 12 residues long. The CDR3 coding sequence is TGTGCCAGCAGCCGGGGGGATGAAAAACTGTTTTTT. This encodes CASSRGDEKLFF. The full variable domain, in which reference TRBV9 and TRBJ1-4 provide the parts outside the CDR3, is DSGVTQTPKHLITATGQRVTLRCSPRSGDLSVYWYQQSLDQGLQFLIQYYNGEERAKGNILERFSAQQFPDLHSELNLSSLELGDSALYFCASSRGDEKLFFGSGTQLSVL.

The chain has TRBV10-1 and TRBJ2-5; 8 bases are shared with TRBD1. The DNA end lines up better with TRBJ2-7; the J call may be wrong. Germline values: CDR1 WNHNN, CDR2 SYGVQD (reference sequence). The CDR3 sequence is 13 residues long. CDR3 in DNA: TGCGCCAGCAGGGACAGGGAGTCCTACGAGCAGTACTTC. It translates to CASRDRESYEQYF.

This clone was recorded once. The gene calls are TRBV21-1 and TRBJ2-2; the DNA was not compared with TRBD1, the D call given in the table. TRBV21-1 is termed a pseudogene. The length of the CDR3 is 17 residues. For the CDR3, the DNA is TGTGCCAGCATAGGAGCTTCCGGGACACAGAACACCGGGGAGCTGTTTTTT. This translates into CASIGASGTQNTGELFF.